The source of this T cell receptor beta chain is a study of blood T cell repertoires in COVID-19. Turning to the study itself: From T cells, B-cell-depleted T cells, or PBMCs came the material, which was cDNA or gDNA.

The CDR3 loop spans 16 amino acids. Unmatched junction bases numbered 8, after V lost 5 bases and J lost 3 bases. CDR1 LNHNV and CDR2 YYDKDF come from the germline V gene (reference sequence). In the study's own analysis: Reference gene primer amplification yielded estimated nucleated cell counts. Sequenced by immunoSEQ multiplex PCR; TCRdb stores in-frame clones only, minus some. That table gives V, J and clone size, and the DNA gave D and trimming. This table has 30,000 to 40,000 clones, approximately 86% appearing once. Sequenced input: peripheral blood. The receptor was derived from a man between 65 and 85 years old with acute or convalescent COVID-19. The rearrangement uses TRBV15 and TRBJ1-5; 9 bases match TRBD1. The CDR3 here is CATSLAWDRDNQPQHF. CDR3 DNA: TGTGCCACCAGCCTTGCATGGGACAGGGACAATCAGCCCCAGCATTTT.